A single sample is the source of the 20 T cell receptor beta chains below, sequenced in a study of T cell repertoires in cytomegalovirus infection. No cognate antigen is known for these TCRs. MiXCR was run by TCRdb on the reads, yielding one entry per CDR3 protein. The table records roughly 990,000 distinct CDR3 sequences, around a third of them present only once. The material was cultured CD8+ T cells from PBMCs, obtained from culture after CMV antigen stimulation. Receptor source: a human donor in good health (CMV status not recorded). Some clones in this sample may be carry-over from other donors' samples.

The chain joins TRBV2 to TRBJ2-3, with 9 bases that match TRBD2. V dropped 8 bases and J dropped 14; count of bases not matched to a gene: 11. CDR3 length equals 12 residues. CDR1 is SNHLY and CDR2 is FYNNEI in the germline V gene. As DNA, the CDR3 is TGTGCCAGCCCCACAGCGGGGGGCCCTCTGTATTTT. Protein: CASPTAGGPLYF.

The chain links TRBV7-2 to TRBJ2-1; no definite D call. The germline V gene encodes CDR1 SGHTA and CDR2 FQGNSA. The CDR3 loop spans 12 amino acids. Deletions cut 9 bases from V and 0 bases from J, with 6 bases between. DNA of the CDR3: TGTGCCAGTGGGATCTCCTACAATGAGCAGTTCTTC. Protein: CASGISYNEQFF.

This clonotype was detected only a few times. The V gene is TRBV7-9, the J gene TRBJ2-7; maybe TRBD1 (6 bases). Trimming stripped 4 bases from V and 4 bases from J, with 11 bases between. The CDR3 totals 13 residues. Germline assignment: CDR1 SEHNR and CDR2 FQNEAQ (reference sequence). The DNA for the CDR3 is TGTGCCAGCAGCTCGCCCACAGGGTACGAGCAGTACGTC. Protein product: CASSSPTGYEQYV.

The sample holds a few counts of this clonotype. This chain links TRBV28 with TRBJ2-5; D not resolved. The CDR3 is 11 amino acids. Germline loops: CDR1 MDHEN, CDR2 SYDVKM. Trimming took off 7 bases at V and 5 bases at J, with 8 bases between the two ends. In DNA form, the CDR3 reads TGTGCCAGCAATGGTGCGGAGACCCAGTACTTC. This codes for CASNGAETQYF.

This chain links TRBV9 with TRBJ1-2; 9 bases are shared with TRBD1. CDR1 is SGDLS and CDR2 is YYNGEE in the germline V gene. V shed 4 bases, J shed 0 bases, and the junction held 10 bases outside the gene matches. The length of the CDR3 is 17 residues. This chain's CDR3 is CASSMGDRDRANYGYTF. The DNA for the CDR3 is TGTGCCAGCAGCATGGGGGACAGGGACAGGGCTAACTATGGCTACACCTTC.

As regards this clonotype: Germline is not matched at one junction end, which may reflect a read error. The chain carries TRBV7-7 and TRBJ1-2; the D gene is possibly TRBD1 (5 bases). The CDR3 has 13 residues. From germline, CDR1 is SSHAT and CDR2 FNYEAQ (reference sequence). CDR3 sequence reads: CASSLVMGDGYTF. DNA for the CDR3: TGTGCTAGCAGCTTAGTTATGGGGGATGGCTACACCTTC. Using reference TRBV7-7 and TRBJ1-2 for the parts outside the CDR3, the full variable domain is GAGVSQSPRYKVTKRGQDVTLRCDPISSHATLYWYQQALGQGPEFLTYFNYEAQPDKSGLPSDRFSAERPEGSISTLTIQRTEQRDSAMYRCASSLVMGDGYTFGSGTRLTVV.

The V and J genes are TRBV4-1 and TRBJ2-1, with 8 bases identical to TRBD2. Trimming at V came to 3 bases and at J to 8 bases, leaving 9 bases not matched to a gene. Germline values: CDR1 MGHRA, CDR2 YSYEKL. The CDR3 loop spans 15 amino acids. DNA for the CDR3: TGCGCCAGCAGCCAGAAAGCGGGGGCAAGGTATGAGCAGTTCTTC. Amino acid sequence: CASSQKAGARYEQFF.

The chain carries TRBV7-9 and TRBJ2-1; the D call may be TRBD1 or TRBD2 (6 bases each). CDR3 length equals 15 residues. Germline CDR1 is SEHNR and CDR2 is FQNEAQ (reference sequence). Trimming stripped 10 bases from V and 6 bases from J, with 22 bases between. CDR3 DNA: TGTGCCATGGGGGGTGGGGGCTTCCTCGGCAATGAGCAGTTCTTC. Its translation: CAMGGGGFLGNEQFF.

This clonotype has just a few counts. The chain carries TRBV19 and TRBJ1-5; D is perhaps TRBD1 (5 bases). V was trimmed by 10 bases and J by 2 bases, leaving 18 bases between them. Germline-derived CDR1 and CDR2 are LNHDA and SQIVND (reference sequence). The length of the CDR3 is 15 residues. The CDR3 DNA sequence: TGTGCCATTGGACCTGGACACCCTGGCAATCAGCCCCAGCATTTT. It translates to CAIGPGHPGNQPQHF.

The DNA for the CDR3 is TGCGCCAGCAGCTTGGCTAGCGGGGATTCAGGCTACGAGCAGTACGTC. The encoded protein is CASSLASGDSGYEQYV. The genes are TRBV5-1 and TRBJ2-7; 9 bases line up with TRBD2. This CDR3 comprises 16 residues. Per germline, CDR1 SGHRS and CDR2 YFSETQ. V trimming: 0 bases; J trimming: 3 bases; junction bases outside the gene matches: 7.

At least ten counts were recorded for this clonotype. The chain carries TRBV6-5 and TRBJ2-1; a possible D gene is TRBD1 (5 bases). Germline V gene lookup returns CDR1 MNHEY and CDR2 SVGAGI. This CDR3 has 16 residues. V dropped 5 bases and J dropped 0 bases, with 14 bases sitting between them. The CDR3 coding sequence is TGTGCCAGCAGTAGGGGCTCCCCGAGCTCCTACAATGAGCAGTTCTTC. As protein: CASSRGSPSSYNEQFF.

CDR3 amino acids: CASSYSEGFVGGYTF. The DNA for the CDR3 is TGTGCCAGCAGTTACTCAGAAGGGTTTGTTGGTGGCTACACCTTC. This chain joins TRBV6-6 and TRBJ1-2; D gene ambiguous. V was shortened by 0 bases and J by 7 bases, with 15 bases between the two germline ends. The CDR3 runs 15 residues. Germline CDR1 is MNHNY and CDR2 is SVGAGI (reference sequence).

This clonotype showed up just a few times. The rearrangement uses TRBV4-1 and TRBJ2-3; no definite D call. CDR1 and CDR2 from the germline V gene are MGHRA and YSYEKL. Between the trimmed V and J ends, which lost 4 bases and 3 bases, there was a span of 11 bases. The CDR3 extends over 14 amino acids. CDR3 amino acids: CASSRAQTTDTQYF. For the CDR3, the DNA is TGCGCCAGCAGCCGCGCACAGACTACAGATACGCAGTATTTT.

The chain uses TRBV20-1 and TRBJ2-1; TRBD2 might be the D (5 bases). Trimming left V 7 bases short and J 8 bases short, with 15 bases between. The CDR3 runs to 12 residues. Germline V gene sequence: CDR1 DFQATT, CDR2 SNEGSKA (reference sequence). CDR3 amino acids: CSVEVGSDEQFF. DNA for the CDR3: TGCAGTGTAGAGGTCGGTAGCGATGAGCAGTTCTTC.

In the case of this clonotype: A read error is possible here, since a much larger clone lies one base away. The chain carries TRBV7-6 and TRBJ2-7; TRBD1 matches at 9 bases. Looked up from germline, CDR1 is SGHVS and CDR2 is FNYEAQ. This CDR3 has 14 amino acids. CDR3 in DNA: TGTGCCAGCAGCTTTGGGACAGGGCGCAACGAGCTGTACTTC. It translates to CASSFGTGRNELYF.

This clonotype has just a few counts. This chain links TRBV5-1 with TRBJ2-2; a possible D gene is TRBD2 (6 bases). Germline CDR1 and CDR2: SGHRS and YFSETQ. V lost 4 bases to trimming and J lost 6 bases, with 16 bases between them. The CDR3 has 15 residues. CDR3 coding DNA: TGCGCCAGCAGCCCGGGCGGAGGGCTGGCCGGGGAGCTGTTTTTT. Protein: CASSPGGGLAGELFF.

The chain is built from TRBV10-3 and TRBJ1-1; no clear D. V lost 6 bases, J lost 1 base, and 12 bases lay in between. Germline assignment: CDR1 ENHRY and CDR2 SYGVKD. This CDR3 has 14 amino acids. The CDR3 DNA reads as TGTGCCATCAGAGACCGTTACCCGAACACTGAAGCTTTCTTT. Amino acids: CAIRDRYPNTEAFF.

The rearrangement uses TRBV11-2 and TRBJ2-2; D is perhaps TRBD2 (6 bases). The germline V gene has CDR1 SGHAT and CDR2 FQNNGV. This CDR3 spans 15 amino acids. With 5 bases removed from V and 6 bases from J, the gap between germline ends came to 16 bases. Here the CDR3 reads CASSTPGLLAGELFF. In nucleotides, the CDR3 is TGTGCCAGCAGCACACCGGGACTTCTCGCCGGGGAGCTGTTTTTT.

J is TRBJ2-5 and V is TRBV7-9, with TRBD2 matching 7 bases. Per the germline V gene, CDR1 is SEHNR and CDR2 is FQNEAQ (reference sequence). The CDR3 is made up of 15 amino acids. V was pared by 8 bases and J by 2 bases, with 11 bases of the junction left unmatched. The CDR3: CASGPTSGVQETQYF. The CDR3 DNA sequence: TGTGCCAGCGGCCCGACGAGCGGGGTACAAGAGACCCAGTACTTC.

This clonotype was seen ten or more times. The V call is TRBV7-9, the J call TRBJ2-1; 8 bases line up with TRBD1. The CDR3 runs 11 residues. J lost 12 bases, V lost 5 bases, and 3 bases had no gene match. Looked up from germline, CDR1 is SEHNR and CDR2 is FQNEAQ (reference sequence). CDR3 bases: TGTGCCAGCAGCAGACAGGGGCCGCAGTTCTTC. As protein: CASSRQGPQFF.